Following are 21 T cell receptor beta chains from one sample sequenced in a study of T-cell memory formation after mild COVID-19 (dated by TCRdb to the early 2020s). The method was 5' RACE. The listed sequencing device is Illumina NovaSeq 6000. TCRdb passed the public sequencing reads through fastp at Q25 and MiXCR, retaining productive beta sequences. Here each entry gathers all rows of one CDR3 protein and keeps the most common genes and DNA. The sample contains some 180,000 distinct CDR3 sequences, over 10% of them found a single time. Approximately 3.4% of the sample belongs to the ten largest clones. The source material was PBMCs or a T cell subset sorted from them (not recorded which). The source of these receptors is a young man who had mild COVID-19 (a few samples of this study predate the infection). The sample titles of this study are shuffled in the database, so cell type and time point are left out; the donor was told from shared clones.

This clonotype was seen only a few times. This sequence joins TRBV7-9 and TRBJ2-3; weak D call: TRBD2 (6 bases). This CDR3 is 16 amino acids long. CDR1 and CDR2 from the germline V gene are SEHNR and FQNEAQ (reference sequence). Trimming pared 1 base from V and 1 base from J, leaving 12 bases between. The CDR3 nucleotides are TGTGCCAGCAGCTTAGATCTTGCGGGGCGCACAGATACGCAGTATTTT. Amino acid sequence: CASSLDLAGRTDTQYF.

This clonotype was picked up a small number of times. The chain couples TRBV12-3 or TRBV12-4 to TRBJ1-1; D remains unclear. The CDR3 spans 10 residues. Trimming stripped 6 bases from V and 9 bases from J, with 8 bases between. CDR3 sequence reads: CASRARKAFF. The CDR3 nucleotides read TGTGCCAGCAGGGCCCGAAAAGCTTTCTTT.

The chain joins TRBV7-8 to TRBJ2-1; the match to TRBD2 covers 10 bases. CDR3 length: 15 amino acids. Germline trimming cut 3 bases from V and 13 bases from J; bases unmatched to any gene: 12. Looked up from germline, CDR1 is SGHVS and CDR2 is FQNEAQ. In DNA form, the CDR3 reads TGTGCCAGCAGCTTCGGGACTAGCGTCTTGATCTCCCAGTTCTTC. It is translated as CASSFGTSVLISQFF.

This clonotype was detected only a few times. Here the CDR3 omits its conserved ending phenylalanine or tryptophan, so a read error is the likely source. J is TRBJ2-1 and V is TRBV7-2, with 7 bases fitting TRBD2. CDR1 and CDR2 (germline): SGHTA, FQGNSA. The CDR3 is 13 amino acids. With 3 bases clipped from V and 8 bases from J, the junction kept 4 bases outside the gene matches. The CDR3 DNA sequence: TGTGCCAGCAGCTTGGGGGGGTACGATGAGCAGTTCTTA. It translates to CASSLGGYDEQFL.

The CDR3 region is CASRTHLRGGIQYF. The CDR3 DNA sequence: TGTGCCAGCAGAACCCACCTGCGGGGCGGTATTCAGTACTTC. The V gene is TRBV6-2 or TRBV6-3, the J gene TRBJ2-4; D may be TRBD2 (6 bases). With 6 bases removed from V and 10 bases from J, the gap between germline ends came to 19 bases. The CDR3 is made up of 14 amino acids. Germline values: CDR1 MNHEY, CDR2 SVGEGT.

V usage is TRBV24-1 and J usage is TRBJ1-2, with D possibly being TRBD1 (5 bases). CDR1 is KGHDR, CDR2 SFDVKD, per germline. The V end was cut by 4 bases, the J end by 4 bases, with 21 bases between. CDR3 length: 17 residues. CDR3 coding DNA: TGTGCCACCAGTGACGCCGGGACGGAGGAATGGATCTATGGCTACACCTTC. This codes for CATSDAGTEEWIYGYTF.

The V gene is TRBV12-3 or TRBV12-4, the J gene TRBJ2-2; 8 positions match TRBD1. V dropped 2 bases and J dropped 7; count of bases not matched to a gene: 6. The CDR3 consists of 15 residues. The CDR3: CASSLSTGGHGELFF. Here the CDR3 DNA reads TGTGCCAGCAGTTTAAGTACAGGGGGGCACGGGGAGCTGTTTTTT.

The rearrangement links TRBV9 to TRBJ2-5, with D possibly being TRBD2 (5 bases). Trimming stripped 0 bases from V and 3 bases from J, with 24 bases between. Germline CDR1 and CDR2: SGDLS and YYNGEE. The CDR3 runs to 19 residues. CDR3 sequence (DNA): TGTGCCAGCAGCGTAGGATTTTTTCTCCCCCACCTCGGGGAAGAGACCCAGTACTTC. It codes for CASSVGFFLPHLGEETQYF.

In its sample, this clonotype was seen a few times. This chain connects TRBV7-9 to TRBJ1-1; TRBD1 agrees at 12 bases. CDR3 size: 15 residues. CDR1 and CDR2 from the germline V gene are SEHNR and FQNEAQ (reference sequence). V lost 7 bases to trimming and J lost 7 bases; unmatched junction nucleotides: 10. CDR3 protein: CASTSPGQGAFEAFF. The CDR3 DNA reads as TGTGCCAGCACCAGTCCGGGACAGGGGGCTTTTGAAGCTTTCTTT.

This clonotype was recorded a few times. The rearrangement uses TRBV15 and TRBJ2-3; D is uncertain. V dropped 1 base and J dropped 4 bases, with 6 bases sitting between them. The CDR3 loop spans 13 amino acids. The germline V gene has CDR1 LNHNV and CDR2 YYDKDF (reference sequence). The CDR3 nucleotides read TGTGCCACCAGCAGAGCCCACTCAGATACGCAGTATTTT. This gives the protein CATSRAHSDTQYF.

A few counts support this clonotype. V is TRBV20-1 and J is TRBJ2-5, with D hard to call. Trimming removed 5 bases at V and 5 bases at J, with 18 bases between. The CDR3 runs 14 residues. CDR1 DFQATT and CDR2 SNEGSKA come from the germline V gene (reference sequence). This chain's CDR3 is CSAPPGRVVETQYF. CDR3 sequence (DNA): TGCAGTGCTCCACCAGGAAGGGTTGTGGAGACCCAGTACTTC.

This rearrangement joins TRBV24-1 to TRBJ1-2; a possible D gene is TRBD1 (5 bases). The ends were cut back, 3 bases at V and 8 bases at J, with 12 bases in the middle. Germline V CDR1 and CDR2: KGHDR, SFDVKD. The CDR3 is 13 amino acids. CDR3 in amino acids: CATSDRQGLGYTF. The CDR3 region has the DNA TGTGCCACCAGTGATCGGCAGGGACTGGGCTACACCTTC.

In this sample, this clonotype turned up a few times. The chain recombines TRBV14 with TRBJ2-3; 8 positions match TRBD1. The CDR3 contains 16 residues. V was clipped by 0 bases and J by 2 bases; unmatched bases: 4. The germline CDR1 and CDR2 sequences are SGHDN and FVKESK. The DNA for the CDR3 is TGTGCCAGCAGCCAAGAGGACAGGGCTGCCACAGATACGCAGTATTTT. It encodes CASSQEDRAATDTQYF.

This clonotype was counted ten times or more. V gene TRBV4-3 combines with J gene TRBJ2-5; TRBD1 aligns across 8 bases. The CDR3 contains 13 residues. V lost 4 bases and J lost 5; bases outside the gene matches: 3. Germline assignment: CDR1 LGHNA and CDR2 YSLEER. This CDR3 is CASSPRQGETQYF. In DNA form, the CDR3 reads TGCGCCAGCAGCCCGAGACAGGGGGAGACCCAGTACTTC.

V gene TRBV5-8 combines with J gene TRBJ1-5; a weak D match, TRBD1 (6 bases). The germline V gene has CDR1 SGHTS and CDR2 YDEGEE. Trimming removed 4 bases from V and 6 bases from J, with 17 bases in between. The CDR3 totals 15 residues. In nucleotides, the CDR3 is TGTGCCAGCAGCCAGGGGCTAAGTCAGGGTCAGCCCCAGCATTTT. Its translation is CASSQGLSQGQPQHF.

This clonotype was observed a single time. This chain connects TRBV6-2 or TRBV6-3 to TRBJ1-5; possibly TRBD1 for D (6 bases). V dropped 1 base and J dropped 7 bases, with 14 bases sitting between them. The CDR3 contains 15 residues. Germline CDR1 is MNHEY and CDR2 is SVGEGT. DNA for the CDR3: TGTGCCAGCAGTTACTACAGGGAAGTTCGGCAGCCCCAGCATTTT. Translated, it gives CASSYYREVRQPQHF.

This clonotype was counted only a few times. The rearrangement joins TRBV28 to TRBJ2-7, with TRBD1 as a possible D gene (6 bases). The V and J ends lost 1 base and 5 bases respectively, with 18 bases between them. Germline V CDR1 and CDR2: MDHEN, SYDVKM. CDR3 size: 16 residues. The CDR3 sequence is CASSLLGHWGENEQYV. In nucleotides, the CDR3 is TGTGCCAGCAGTTTATTGGGACATTGGGGAGAGAACGAGCAGTACGTC.

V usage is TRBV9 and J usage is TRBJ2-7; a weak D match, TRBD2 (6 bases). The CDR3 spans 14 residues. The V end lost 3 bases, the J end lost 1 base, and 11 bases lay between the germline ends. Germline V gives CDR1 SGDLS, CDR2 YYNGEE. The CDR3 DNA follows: TGTGCCAGCAGCGCCCGGGACTTATCCTACGAGCAGTACTTC. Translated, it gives CASSARDLSYEQYF.

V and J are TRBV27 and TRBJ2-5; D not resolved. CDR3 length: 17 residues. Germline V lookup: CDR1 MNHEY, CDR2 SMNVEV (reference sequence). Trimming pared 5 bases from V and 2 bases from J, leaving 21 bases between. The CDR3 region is CASSPYKDPRVQETQYF. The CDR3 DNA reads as TGTGCCAGCAGTCCTTACAAGGACCCAAGAGTGCAAGAGACCCAGTACTTC.

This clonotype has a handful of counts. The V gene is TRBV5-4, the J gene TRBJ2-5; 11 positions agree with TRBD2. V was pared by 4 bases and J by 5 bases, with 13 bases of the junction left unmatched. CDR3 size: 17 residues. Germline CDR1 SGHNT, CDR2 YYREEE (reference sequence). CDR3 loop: CASSTPNSGGAAETQYF. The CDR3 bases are TGTGCCAGCAGCACACCCAATAGCGGGGGGGCCGCTGAGACCCAGTACTTC.

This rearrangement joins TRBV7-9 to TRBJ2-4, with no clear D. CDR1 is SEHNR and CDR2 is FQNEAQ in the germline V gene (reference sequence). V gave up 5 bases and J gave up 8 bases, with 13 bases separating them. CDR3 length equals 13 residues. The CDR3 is CASSPTSVDIQYF. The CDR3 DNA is TGTGCCAGCAGCCCGACATCGGTGGACATTCAGTACTTC.